The clone carrying this T cell receptor beta chain was counted a few times. Its specificity is unknown. These data are taken from a study of immune evolution from preneoplasia to lung adenocarcinoma. Findings and caveats of the study: Later-stage lesions seemingly showed higher T cell density and diversity than normal lung.

Assay used: immunoSEQ multiplex PCR; TCRdb lists only in-frame clones, some missing. The profile shows about 10,000 clones, around 86% of them singletons. This CDR3 is built from 14 residues. Germline loops: CDR1 MNHEY, CDR2 SMNVEV (reference sequence). V dropped 6 bases and J dropped 3 bases, with 14 bases sitting between them. The receptor's source is a person aged 65 to 85 with invasive lung adenocarcinoma. The chain joins TRBV27 to TRBJ1-1; possible D gene TRBD1, 5 bases. The sample consisted of FFPE invasive lung adenocarcinoma tissue. The CDR3 loop reads CASSPGRAYTEAFF. DNA of the CDR3: TGTGCCAGCAGCCCAGGGAGGGCCTACACTGAAGCTTTCTTT.